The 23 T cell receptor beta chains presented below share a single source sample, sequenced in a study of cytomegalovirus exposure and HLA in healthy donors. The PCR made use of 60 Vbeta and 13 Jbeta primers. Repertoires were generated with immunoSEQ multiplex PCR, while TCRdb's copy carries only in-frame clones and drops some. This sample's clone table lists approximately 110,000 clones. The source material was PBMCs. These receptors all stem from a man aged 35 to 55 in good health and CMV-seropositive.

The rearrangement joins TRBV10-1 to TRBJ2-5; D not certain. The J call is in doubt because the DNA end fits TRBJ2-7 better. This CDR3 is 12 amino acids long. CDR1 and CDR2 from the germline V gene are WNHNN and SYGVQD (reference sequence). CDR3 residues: CASSEYPSEQYF. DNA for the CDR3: TGCGCCAGCAGTGAGTACCCCTCCGAGCAGTACTTC.

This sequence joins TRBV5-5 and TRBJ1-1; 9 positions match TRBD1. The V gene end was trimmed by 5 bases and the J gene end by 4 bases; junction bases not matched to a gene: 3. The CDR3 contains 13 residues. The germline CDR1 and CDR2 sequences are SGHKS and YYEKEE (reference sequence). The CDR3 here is CASRRDRVTEAFF. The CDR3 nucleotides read TGTGCCAGCAGGAGGGACAGGGTCACTGAAGCTTTCTTT.

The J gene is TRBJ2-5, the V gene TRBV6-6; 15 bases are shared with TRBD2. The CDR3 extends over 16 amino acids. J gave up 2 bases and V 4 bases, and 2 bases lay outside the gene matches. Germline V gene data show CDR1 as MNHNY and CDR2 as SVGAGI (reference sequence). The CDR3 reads CASSLGLAGGQETQYF. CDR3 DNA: TGTGCCAGCAGTTTGGGACTAGCGGGAGGTCAAGAGACCCAGTACTTC.

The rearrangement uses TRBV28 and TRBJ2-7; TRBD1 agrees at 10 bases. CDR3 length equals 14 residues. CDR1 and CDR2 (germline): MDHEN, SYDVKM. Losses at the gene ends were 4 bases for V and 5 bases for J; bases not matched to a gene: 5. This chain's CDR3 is CASSSGQGLNEQYF. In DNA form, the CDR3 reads TGTGCCAGCAGTTCGGGACAGGGGTTGAACGAGCAGTACTTC.

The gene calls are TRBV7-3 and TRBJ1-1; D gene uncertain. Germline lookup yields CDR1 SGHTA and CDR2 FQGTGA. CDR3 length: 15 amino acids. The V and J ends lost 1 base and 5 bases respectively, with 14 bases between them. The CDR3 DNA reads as TGTGCCAGCAGCTTAAAGCCCAACGGTGATACTGAAGCTTTCTTT. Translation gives CASSLKPNGDTEAFF.

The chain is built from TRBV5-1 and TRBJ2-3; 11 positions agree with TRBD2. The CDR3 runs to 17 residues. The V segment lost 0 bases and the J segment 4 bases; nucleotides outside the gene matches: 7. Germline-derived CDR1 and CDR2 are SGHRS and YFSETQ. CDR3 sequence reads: CASSLGLAGGSADTQYF. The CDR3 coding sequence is TGCGCCAGCAGCTTGGGTTTAGCGGGAGGGAGCGCAGATACGCAGTATTTT.

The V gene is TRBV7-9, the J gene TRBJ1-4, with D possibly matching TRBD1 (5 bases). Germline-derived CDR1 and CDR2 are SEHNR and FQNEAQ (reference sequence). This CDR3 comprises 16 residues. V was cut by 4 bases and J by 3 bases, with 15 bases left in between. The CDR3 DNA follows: TGTGCCAGCAGCTCATCGACAGTCAAAGCTAATGAAAAACTGTTTTTT. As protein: CASSSSTVKANEKLFF.

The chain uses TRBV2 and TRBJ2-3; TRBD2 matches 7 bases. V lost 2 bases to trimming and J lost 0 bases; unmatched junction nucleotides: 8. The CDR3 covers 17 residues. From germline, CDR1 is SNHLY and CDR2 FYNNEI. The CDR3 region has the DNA TGTGCCAGCAGTGAATCCTTTGGAGCGGGGAGCACAGATACGCAGTATTTT. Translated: CASSESFGAGSTDTQYF.

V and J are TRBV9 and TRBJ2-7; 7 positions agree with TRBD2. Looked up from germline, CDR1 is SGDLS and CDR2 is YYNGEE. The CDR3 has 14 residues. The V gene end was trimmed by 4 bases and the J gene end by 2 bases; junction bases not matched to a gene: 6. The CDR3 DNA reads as TGTGCCAGCAGCCCAAATGGGGGGGCCTACGAGCAGTACTTC. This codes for CASSPNGGAYEQYF.

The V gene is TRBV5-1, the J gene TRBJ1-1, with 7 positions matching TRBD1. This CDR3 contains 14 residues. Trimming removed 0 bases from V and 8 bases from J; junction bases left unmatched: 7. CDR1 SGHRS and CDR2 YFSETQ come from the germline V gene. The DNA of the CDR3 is TGCGCCAGCAGCTTGGCCGAGGGGGCCCGAGAAGCTTTCTTT. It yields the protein CASSLAEGAREAFF.

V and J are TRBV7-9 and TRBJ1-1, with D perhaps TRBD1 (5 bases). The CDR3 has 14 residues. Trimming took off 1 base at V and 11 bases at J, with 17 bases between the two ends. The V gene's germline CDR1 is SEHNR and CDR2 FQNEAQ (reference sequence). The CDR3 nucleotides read TGTGCCAGCAGCTTAGAATCTGTGGGGCCTGTGGCTTTCTTT. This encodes CASSLESVGPVAFF.

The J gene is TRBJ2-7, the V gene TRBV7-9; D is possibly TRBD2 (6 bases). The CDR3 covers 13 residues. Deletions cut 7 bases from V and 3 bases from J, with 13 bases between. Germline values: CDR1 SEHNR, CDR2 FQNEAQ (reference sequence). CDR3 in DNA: TGTGCCAGCAAAGAATGGGGGGACTACGAGCAGTACTTC. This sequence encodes CASKEWGDYEQYF.

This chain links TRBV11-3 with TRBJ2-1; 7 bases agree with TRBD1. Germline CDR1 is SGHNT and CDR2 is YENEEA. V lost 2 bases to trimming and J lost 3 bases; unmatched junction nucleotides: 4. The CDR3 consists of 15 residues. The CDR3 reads CASSLSGQNYNEQFF. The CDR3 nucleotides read TGTGCCAGCAGCTTATCGGGACAGAACTACAATGAGCAGTTCTTC.

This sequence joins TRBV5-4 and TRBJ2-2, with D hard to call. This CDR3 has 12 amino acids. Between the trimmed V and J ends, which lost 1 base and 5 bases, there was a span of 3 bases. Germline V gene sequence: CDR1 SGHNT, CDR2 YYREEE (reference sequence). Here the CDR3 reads CASSLYTGELFF. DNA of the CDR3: TGTGCCAGCAGCTTGTATACCGGGGAGCTGTTTTTT. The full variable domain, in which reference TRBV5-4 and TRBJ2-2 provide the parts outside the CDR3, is ETGVTQSPTHLIKTRGQQVTLRCSSQSGHNTVSWYQQALGQGPQFIFQYYREEENGRGNFPPRFSGLQFPNYSSELNVNALELDDSALYLCASSLYTGELFFGEGSRLTVL.

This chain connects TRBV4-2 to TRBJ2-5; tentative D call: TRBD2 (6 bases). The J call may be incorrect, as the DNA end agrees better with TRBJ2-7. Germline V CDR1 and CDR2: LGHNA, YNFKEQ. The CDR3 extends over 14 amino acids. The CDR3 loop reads CASSQRDGSYEQYF. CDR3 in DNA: TGTGCCAGCAGCCAGCGGGACGGCTCCTACGAGCAGTACTTC.

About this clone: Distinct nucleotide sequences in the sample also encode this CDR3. This CDR3 is CASSRDTETQYF. The CDR3 coding sequence is TGTGCCAGCAGCCGGGACACTGAGACCCAGTACTTC. V and J are TRBV7-2 and TRBJ2-5; a possible D gene is TRBD1 (6 bases). Looked up from germline, CDR1 is SGHTA and CDR2 is FQGNSA. The CDR3 covers 12 residues. Trimming left V 5 bases short and J 5 bases short, with 9 bases between.

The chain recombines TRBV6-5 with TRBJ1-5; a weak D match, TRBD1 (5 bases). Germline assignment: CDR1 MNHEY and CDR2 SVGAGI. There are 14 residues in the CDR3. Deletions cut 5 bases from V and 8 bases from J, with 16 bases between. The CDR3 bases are TGTGCCAGCAGTACTCAGGGCTTGGGCGAGCCCCAGCATTTT. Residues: CASSTQGLGEPQHF.

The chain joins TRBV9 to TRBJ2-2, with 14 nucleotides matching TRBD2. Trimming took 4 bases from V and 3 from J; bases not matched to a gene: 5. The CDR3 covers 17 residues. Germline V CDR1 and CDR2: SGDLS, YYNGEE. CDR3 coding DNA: TGTGCCAGCAGCTTCGGACTAGCGGGAGGCGACACCGGGGAGCTGTTTTTT. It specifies CASSFGLAGGDTGELFF.

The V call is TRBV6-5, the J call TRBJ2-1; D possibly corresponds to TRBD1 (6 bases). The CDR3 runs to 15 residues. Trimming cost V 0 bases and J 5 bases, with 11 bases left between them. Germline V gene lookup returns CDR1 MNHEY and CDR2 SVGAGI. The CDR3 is CASSYSGARDNEQFF. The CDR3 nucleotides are TGTGCCAGCAGTTACTCGGGGGCTCGGGACAATGAGCAGTTCTTC.

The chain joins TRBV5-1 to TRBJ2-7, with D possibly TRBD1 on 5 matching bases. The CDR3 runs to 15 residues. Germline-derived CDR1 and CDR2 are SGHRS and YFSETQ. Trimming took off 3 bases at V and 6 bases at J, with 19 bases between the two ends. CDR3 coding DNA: TGCGCCAGCAGCTCCCCCCTGGGGCTCTTCCCCGAGCAGTACTTC. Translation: CASSSPLGLFPEQYF.

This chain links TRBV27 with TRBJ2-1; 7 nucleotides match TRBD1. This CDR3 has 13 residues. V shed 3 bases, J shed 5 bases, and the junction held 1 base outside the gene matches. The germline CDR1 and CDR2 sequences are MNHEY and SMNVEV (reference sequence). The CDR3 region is CASSLTGNNEQFF. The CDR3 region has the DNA TGTGCCAGCAGTTTGACAGGGAACAATGAGCAGTTCTTC.

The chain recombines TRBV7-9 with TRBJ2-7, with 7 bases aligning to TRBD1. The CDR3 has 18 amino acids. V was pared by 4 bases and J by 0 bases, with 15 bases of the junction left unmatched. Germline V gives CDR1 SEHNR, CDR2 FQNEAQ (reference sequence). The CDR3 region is CASSSTPPGTASSYEQYF. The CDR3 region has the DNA TGTGCCAGCAGCTCCACACCCCCCGGGACAGCGAGCTCCTACGAGCAGTACTTC.

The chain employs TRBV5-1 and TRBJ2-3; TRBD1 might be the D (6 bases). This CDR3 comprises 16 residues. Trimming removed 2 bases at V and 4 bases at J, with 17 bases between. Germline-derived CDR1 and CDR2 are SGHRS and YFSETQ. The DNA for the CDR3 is TGCGCCAGCAGCTTCAATAGGGGGAGAGTAGCAGATACGCAGTATTTT. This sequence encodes CASSFNRGRVADTQYF.